This T cell receptor (beta chain) is drawn from a study of blood T cells in healthy people across ages. This clonotype was found many times. The antigen remains undetermined. Germline CDR1 SGHAT, CDR2 FQDESV (reference sequence). V dropped 5 bases and J dropped 4; count of bases not matched to a gene: 6. The CDR3 runs 15 residues. Study observations and caveats: Estimates based on one million T cells were treated as lower bounds. The lack of PBMC sorting stopped any conclusive naive versus antigen-experienced comparison. The recorded TCR beta diversity per million T cells decreased in a roughly linear manner with age.

A second PCR of roughly 7 to 11 cycles used a sample-barcoded 5' primer and a J-beta primer mix. Each cDNA molecule, via a template-switch adaptor with 12 random nucleotides, was tagged. TCRdb called the 5' RACE reads again in MiXCR, with one record for every CDR3 protein. Of 600,000 to 800,000 distinct CDR3 sequences in the sample, 52% were seen once. The TCR sequence derives from a woman older than 75 in good health. The chain combines TRBV11-1 with TRBJ2-3, with 10 positions matching TRBD2. Sequencing used blood. The CDR3 DNA reads as TGTGCCAGCAGCCATCTAGCGGGAGAGGCAGATACGCAGTATTTT. This encodes CASSHLAGEADTQYF.